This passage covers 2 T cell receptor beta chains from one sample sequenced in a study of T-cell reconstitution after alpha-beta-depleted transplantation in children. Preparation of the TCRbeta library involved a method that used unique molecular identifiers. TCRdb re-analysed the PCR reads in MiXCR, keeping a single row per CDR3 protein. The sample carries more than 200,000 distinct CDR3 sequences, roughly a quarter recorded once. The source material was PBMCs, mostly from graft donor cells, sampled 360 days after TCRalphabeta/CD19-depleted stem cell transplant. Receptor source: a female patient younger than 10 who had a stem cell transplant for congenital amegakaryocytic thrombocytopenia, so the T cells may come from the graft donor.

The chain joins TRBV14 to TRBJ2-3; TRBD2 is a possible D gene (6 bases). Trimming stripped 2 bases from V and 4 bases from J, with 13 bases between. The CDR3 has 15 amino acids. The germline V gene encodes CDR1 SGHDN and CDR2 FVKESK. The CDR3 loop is CASSQRRERADTQYF. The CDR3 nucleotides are TGTGCCAGCAGCCAACGACGGGAGAGGGCAGATACGCAGTATTTT.

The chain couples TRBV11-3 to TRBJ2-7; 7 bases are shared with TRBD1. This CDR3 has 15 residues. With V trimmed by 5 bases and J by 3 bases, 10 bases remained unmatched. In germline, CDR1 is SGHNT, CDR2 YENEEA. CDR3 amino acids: CASSPRQGRGYEQYF. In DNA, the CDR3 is TGTGCCAGCAGCCCAAGACAGGGAAGAGGCTACGAGCAGTACTTC.